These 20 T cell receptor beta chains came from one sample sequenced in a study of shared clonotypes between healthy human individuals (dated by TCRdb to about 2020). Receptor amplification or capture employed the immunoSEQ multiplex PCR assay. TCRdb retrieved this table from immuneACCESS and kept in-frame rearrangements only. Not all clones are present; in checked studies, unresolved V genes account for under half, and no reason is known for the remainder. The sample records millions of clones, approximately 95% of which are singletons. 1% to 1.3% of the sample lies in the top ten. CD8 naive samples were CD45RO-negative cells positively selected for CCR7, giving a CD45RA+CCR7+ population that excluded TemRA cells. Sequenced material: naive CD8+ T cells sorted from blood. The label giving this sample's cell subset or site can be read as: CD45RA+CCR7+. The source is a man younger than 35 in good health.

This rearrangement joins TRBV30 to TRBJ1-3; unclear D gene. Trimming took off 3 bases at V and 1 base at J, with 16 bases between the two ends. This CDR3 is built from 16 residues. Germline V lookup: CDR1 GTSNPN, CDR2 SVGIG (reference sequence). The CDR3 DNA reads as TGTGCCTGGAGCACCCCGGGCGAGGGATCTGGAAACACCATATATTTT. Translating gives CAWSTPGEGSGNTIYF.

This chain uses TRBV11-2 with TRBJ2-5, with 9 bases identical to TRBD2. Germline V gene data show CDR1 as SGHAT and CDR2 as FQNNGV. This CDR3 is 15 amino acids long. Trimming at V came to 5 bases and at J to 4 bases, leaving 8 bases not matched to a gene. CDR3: CASSLLSGRGETQYF. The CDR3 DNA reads TGTGCCAGCAGCCTACTTAGCGGGAGAGGAGAGACCCAGTACTTC.

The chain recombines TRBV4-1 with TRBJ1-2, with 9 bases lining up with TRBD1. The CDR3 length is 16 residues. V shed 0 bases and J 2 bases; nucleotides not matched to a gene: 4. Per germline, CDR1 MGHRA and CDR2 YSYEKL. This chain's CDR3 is CASSQDLTGGNYGYTF. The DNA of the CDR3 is TGCGCCAGCAGCCAAGATCTGACAGGGGGGAACTATGGCTACACCTTC.

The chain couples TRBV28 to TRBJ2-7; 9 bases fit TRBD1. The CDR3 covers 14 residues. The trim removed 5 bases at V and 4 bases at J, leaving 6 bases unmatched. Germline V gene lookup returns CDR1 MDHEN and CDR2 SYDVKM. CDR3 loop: CASSTPGQGYEQYF. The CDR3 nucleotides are TGTGCCAGCAGTACCCCGGGACAGGGTTACGAGCAGTACTTC.

The chain's CDR3 is CASSHAGSRYYNEQFF. CDR3 bases: TGTGCCAGCAGCCACGCGGGATCCAGGTACTACAATGAGCAGTTCTTC. The genes are TRBV7-8 and TRBJ2-1, with a possible D match to TRBD2 (6 bases). CDR1 SGHVS and CDR2 FQNEAQ come from the germline V gene. The germline V and J ends were trimmed by 5 bases and 3 bases, with 17 bases remaining between them. The CDR3 spans 16 residues.

CDR3 coding DNA: TGTGCCAGCAGCTTCCTCGGGGGGCAAAACGAGCAGTACTTC. This gives the protein CASSFLGGQNEQYF. This chain links TRBV5-6 with TRBJ2-7, with D perhaps matching TRBD2 (7 bases). CDR1 is SGHDT, CDR2 YYEEEE, per germline. V was pared by 2 bases and J by 5 bases, with 14 bases between. This CDR3 is built from 14 residues.

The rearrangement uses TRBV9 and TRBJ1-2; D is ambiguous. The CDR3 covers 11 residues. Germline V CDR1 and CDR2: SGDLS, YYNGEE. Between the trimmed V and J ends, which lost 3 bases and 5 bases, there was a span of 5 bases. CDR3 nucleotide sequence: TGTGCCAGCAGCGGAGGATATGGCTACACCTTC. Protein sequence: CASSGGYGYTF.

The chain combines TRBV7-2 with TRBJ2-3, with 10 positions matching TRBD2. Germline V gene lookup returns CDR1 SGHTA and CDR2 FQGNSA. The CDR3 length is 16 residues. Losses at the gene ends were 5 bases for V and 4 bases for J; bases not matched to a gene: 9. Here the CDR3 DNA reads TGTGCCAGCAGCCCGGGAGCGGGAGGGCCTTCAGATACGCAGTATTTT. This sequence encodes CASSPGAGGPSDTQYF.

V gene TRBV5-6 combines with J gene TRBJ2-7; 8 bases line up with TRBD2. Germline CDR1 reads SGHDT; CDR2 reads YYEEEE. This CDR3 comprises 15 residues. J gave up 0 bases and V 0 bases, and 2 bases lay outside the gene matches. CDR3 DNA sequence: TGTGCCAGCAGCTTGGATCGGGAGGGCTCCTACGAGCAGTACTTC. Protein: CASSLDREGSYEQYF.

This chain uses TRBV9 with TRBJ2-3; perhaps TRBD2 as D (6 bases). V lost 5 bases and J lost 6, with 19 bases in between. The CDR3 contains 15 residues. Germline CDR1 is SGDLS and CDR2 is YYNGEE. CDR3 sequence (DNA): TGTGCCAGCAGTTGGGGGGACCGTAAAGAGGATACGCAGTATTTT. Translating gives CASSWGDRKEDTQYF.

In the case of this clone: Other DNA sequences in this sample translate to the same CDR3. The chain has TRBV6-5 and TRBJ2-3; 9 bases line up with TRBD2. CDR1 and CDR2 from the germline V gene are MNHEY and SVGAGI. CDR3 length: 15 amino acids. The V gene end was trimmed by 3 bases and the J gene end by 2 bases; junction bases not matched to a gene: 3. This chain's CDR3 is CASSYSSGTTDTQYF. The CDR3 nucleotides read TGTGCCAGCAGTTATTCTAGCGGGACCACAGATACGCAGTATTTT.

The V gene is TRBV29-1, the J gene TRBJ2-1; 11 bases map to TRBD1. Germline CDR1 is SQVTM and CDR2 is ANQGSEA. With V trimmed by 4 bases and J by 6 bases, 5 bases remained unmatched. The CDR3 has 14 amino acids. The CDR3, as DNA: TGCAGCGTTGTATTTGGACAGGGGGCCAATGAGCAGTTCTTC. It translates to CSVVFGQGANEQFF.

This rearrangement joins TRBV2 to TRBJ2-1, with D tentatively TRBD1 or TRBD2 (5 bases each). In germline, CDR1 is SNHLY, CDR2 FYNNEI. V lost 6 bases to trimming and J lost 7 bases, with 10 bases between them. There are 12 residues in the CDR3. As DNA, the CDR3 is TGTGCCAGCAGGGGGGACCTAAATGAGCAGTTCTTC. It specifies CASRGDLNEQFF.

This chain's CDR3 is CASSPTGTHTEAFF. The CDR3 DNA is TGTGCCAGCAGCCCGACAGGTACTCACACTGAAGCTTTCTTT. This rearrangement joins TRBV7-6 to TRBJ1-1; weak D call: TRBD1 (6 bases). This CDR3 has 14 residues. Germline V gene data show CDR1 as SGHVS and CDR2 as FNYEAQ. V was clipped by 5 bases and J by 3 bases, with 13 bases between them.

The CDR3 bases are TGCGCCAGCAGCCAAGTGGTCGTCGGGGACTCCTACGAGCAGTACTTC. Translated, it gives CASSQVVVGDSYEQYF. The rearrangement joins TRBV4-3 to TRBJ2-7, with a weak D call TRBD2 (5 bases). Germline CDR1 and CDR2: LGHNA and YSLEER. Trimming shortened V by 1 base and J by 0 bases, and 13 bases separated the two germline ends. This CDR3 has 16 amino acids.

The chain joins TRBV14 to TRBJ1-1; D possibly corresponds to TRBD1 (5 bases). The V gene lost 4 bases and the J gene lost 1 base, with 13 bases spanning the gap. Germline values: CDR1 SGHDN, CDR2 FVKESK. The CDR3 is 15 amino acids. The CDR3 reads CASSPTDIPNTEAFF. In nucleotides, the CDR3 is TGTGCCAGCAGCCCCACGGACATCCCGAACACTGAAGCTTTCTTT.

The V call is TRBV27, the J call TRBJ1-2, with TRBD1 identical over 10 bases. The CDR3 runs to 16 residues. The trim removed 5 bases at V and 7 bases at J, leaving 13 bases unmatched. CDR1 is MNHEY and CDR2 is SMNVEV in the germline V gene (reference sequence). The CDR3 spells CASSPHPGQGLLGYTF. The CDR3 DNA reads TGTGCCAGCAGTCCTCACCCGGGACAGGGGTTGCTTGGCTACACCTTC.

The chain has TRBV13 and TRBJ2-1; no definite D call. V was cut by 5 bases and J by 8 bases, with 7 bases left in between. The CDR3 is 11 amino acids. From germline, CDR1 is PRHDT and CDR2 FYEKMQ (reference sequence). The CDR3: CASSLTDEQFF. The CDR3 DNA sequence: TGTGCCAGCAGCCTGACGGATGAGCAGTTCTTC.

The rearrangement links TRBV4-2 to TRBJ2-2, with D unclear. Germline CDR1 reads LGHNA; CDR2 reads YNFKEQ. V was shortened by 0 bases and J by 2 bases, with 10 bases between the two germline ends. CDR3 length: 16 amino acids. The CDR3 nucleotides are TGTGCCAGCAGCCAAGATGGGCGGTTTAACACCGGGGAGCTGTTTTTT. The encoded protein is CASSQDGRFNTGELFF.

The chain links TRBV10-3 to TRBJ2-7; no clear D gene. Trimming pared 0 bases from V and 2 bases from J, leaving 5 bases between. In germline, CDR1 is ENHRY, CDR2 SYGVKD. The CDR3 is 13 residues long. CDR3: CAISESRTYEQYF. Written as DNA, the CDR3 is TGTGCCATCAGTGAGTCCAGAACCTACGAGCAGTACTTC.